Sequencing of this TCR beta chain was carried out in a study of control samples from healthy donors and cancer patients (dated by TCRdb to 2020 to 2021). The CDR3, cysteine through phenylalanine, is 13 amino acids long. Only CDR3 DNA is held: 39 bases, read in frame from base 1. V is clipped by 3 bases and J by 8 bases, and the sequence between their germline boundaries is 10 bases long. On this clone: Its recognized antigen is unknown. The sample holds no much larger clone one base away, and base qualities are not on file.

Libraries were constructed by the immunoSEQ multiplex PCR assay. As stored in TCRdb, this immuneACCESS dataset retains in-frame rearrangements with V and J assigned. A fraction of the clones does not appear; measured against another copy, unresolved V genes explain less than half of the discrepancy, and the remainder lacks a known reason. The sample includes 150,000 to 200,000 clones, with approximately 92% observed a single time. The top ten clonotypes cover just over 2% of the sample. The TCR originated in a woman in her forties in good health. The chain couples TRBV12-3 or TRBV12-4 to TRBJ1-4; TRBD1 is a possible D gene, resting on 5 matching bases. The specimen was blood. The CDR3 corresponds to CASSFFGGEKLFF. At the DNA level, the sequence is TGTGCCAGCAGTTTCTTTGGGGGGGAAAAACTGTTTTTT.